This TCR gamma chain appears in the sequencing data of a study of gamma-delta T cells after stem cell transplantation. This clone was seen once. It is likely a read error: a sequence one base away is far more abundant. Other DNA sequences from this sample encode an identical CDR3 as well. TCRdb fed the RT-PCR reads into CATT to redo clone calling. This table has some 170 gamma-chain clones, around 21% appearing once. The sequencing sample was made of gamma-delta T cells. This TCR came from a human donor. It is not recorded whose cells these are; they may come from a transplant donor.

The CDR3 here is CALWEEQELGKKIKVF. The CDR3 nucleotides read TGTGCCCTGTGGGAGGAACAAGAGTTGGGCAAAAAAATCAAGGTATTT. The chain joins TRGV9 to TRGJP. TCRdb lists no J gene, so it was determined here by aligning the DNA to germline. Germline V CDR1 and CDR2: GITISATS, ISYDGTV (reference sequence). The CDR3 extends over 16 amino acids.